Reported below is one T cell receptor beta chain. Its antigen is unknown. The sample belongs to a study of response to subunit inactivated influenza vaccine. Overall study results and limits: Authors suggested that a seasonal influenza vaccination recruits few new T cells each time.

MiXCR, run by TCRdb on the RT-PCR reads, gives a single entry per CDR3 protein. The table shows over 400,000 distinct CDR3 sequences, with approximately 13% occurring only once. The CDR3 is 15 residues long. Germline V gene sequence: CDR1 MDHEN, CDR2 SYDVKM. V was pared by 4 bases and J by 5 bases, with 8 bases of the junction left unmatched. The TCR was taken from a man aged 50-60 years who received an inactivated influenza vaccine. The chain uses TRBV28 and TRBJ1-1, with 9 bases fitting TRBD1. This specimen consisted of PBMCs from blood, obtained 35 to 45 days after vaccination. For the CDR3, the DNA is TGTGCCAGCAGTTCCGGACAGGGGCGTAGAACTGAAGCTTTCTTT. Protein product: CASSSGQGRRTEAFF.